This TCR beta chain derives from a study of blood T cell repertoires in COVID-19. On the study more broadly: Acute and convalescent COVID-19 samples came from the United States, Italy and Spain. Sources were T cells, B-cell-depleted T cells, or PBMCs; the material itself was cDNA or gDNA.

Original processing methods: Amplified reference gene primers provided the basis for estimating nucleated cell counts. Libraries were prepared by immunoSEQ multiplex PCR; TCRdb keeps only in-frame clonotypes and omits some of them. V and J calls and clone size come straight from that table; D and trimming were deduced from the DNA. The sample has about 87,000 clones, around 82% seen once. Germline assignment: CDR1 ENHRY and CDR2 SYGVKD. The CDR3 loop spans 15 amino acids. The J segment lost 3 bases and the V segment lost 6 bases, leaving 1 base of the junction unmatched. The receptor was isolated from a woman aged 55 to 70 with acute or convalescent COVID-19. The sample consisted of peripheral blood. The chain couples TRBV10-3 to TRBJ2-2; 13 bases match TRBD2. The CDR3 DNA follows: TGTGCCATCAGCGGACTAGCGGGAGACACCGGGGAGCTGTTTTTT. Its translation: CAISGLAGDTGELFF.